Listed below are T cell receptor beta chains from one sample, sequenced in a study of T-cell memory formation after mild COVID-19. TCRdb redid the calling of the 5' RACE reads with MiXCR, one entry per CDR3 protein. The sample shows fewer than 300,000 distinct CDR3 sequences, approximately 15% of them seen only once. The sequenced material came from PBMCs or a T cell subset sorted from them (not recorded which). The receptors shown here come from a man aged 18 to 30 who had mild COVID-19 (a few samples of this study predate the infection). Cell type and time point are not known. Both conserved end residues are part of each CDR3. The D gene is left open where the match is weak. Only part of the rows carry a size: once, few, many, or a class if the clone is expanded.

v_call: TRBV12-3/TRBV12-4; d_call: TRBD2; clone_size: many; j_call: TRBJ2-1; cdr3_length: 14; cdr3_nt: TGTGCCAGCGGACTAGCGGGGGGGAGAAATGAGCAGTTCTTC; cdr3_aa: CASGLAGGRNEQFF
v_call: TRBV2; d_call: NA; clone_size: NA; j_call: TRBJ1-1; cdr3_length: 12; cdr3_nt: TGTGCCAGCAGTGGGGACCCCAGGAAAGCTTTCTTT; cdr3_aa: CASSGDPRKAFF
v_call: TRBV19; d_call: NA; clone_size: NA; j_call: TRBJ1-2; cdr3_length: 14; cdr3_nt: TGTGCCAGTAAAAAGGACAATACTAACTATGGCTACACCTTC; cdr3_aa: CASKKDNTNYGYTF
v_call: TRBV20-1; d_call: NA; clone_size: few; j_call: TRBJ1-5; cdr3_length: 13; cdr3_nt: TGCAGTGCTTATGACAATAGCAATCAGCCCCAGCATTTT; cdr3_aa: CSAYDNSNQPQHF
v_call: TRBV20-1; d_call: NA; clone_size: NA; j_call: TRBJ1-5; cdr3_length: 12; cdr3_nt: TGCAGTGCTTTAACAGTCAATCAGCCCCAGCATTTT; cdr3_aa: CSALTVNQPQHF
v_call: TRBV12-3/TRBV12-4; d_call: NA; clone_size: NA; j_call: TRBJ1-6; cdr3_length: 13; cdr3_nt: TGTGCCAGCAGTTTAGTTTTGAACTCACCCCTCCACTTT; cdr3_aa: CASSLVLNSPLHF
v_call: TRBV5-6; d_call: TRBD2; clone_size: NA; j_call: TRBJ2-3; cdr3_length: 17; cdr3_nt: TGTGCCAGCATCTACCTAGGACTAGCGGGGGGGACAGATACGCAGTATTTT; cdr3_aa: CASIYLGLAGGTDTQYF
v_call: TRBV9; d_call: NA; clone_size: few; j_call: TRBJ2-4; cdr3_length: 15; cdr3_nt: TGTGCCAGCACCAATCCGATACTAGCCAAAAACATTCAGTACTTC; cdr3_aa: CASTNPILAKNIQYF
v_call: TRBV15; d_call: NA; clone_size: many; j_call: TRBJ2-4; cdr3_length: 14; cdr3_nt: TGTGCCACCGGCCGTGGGGCGGGGCCGGACATTCAGTACTTC; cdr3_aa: CATGRGAGPDIQYF
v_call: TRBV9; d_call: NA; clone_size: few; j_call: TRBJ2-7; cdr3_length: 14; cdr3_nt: TGTGCCAGCAGCGTAGCTAGTCCCACCTACGAGCAGTACTTC; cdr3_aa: CASSVASPTYEQYF
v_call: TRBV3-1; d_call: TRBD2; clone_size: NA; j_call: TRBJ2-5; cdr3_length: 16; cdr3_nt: TGTGCCAGCAGCCGCGGGTCGCCGGGGGGACAAGAGACCCAGTACTTC; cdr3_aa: CASSRGSPGGQETQYF
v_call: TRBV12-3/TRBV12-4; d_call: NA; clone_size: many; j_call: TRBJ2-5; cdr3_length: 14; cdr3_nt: TGTGCCAGCAGACACACTATACGAGGGGAGACCCAGTACTTC; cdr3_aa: CASRHTIRGETQYF
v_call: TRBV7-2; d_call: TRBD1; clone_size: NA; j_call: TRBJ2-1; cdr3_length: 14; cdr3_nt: TGTGCCAGCAGCTTCACCGGGACAGGGCTCAAGCAGTTCTTC; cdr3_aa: CASSFTGTGLKQFF
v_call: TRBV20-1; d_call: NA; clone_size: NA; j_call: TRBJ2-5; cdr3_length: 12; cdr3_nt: TGCAGTGCTAGGGACCATTTTGAGACCCAGTACTTC; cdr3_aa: CSARDHFETQYF
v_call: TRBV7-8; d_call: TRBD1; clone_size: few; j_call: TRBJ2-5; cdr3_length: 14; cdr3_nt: TGTGCCAGCAGCTACCGGGACAGGCAAGAGACCCAGTACTTC; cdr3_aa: CASSYRDRQETQYF
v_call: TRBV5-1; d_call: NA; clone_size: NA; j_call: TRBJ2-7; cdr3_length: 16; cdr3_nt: TGCGCCAGCAGCTTGGGAGGTGGGACAGCGGGCTACGAGCAGTACTTC; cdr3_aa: CASSLGGGTAGYEQYF
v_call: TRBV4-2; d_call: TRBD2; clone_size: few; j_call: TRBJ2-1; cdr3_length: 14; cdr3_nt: TGTGCCAGCAGCCCCGGGGGGGCCAACAATGAGCAGTTCTTC; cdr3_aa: CASSPGGANNEQFF
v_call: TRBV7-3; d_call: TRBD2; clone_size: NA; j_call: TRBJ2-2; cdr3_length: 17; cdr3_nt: TGTGCCAGCAGCCTAGGACTAGCGGGGACAAACACCGGGGAGCTGTTTTTT; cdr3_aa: CASSLGLAGTNTGELFF
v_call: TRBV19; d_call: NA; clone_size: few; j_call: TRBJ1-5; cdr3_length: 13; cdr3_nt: TGTGCCAGTAGTATAGAGAGGAACCAGCCCCAGCATTTT; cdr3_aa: CASSIERNQPQHF
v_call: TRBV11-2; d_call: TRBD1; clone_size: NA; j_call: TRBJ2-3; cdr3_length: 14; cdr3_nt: TGTGCCAGCAGACGGGACAGGACCACAGATACGCAGTATTTT; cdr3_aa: CASRRDRTTDTQYF
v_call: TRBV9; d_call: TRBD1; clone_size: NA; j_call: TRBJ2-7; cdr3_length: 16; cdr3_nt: TGTGCCAGCAGCGTTAGGGGGGACAGGGGAACAGGGGAGCAGTACTTC; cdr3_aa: CASSVRGDRGTGEQYF
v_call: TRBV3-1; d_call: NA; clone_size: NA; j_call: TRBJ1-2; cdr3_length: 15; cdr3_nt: TGTGCCAGCAGCCAAATACCGGCATCTAACTATGGCTACACCTTC; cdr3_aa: CASSQIPASNYGYTF
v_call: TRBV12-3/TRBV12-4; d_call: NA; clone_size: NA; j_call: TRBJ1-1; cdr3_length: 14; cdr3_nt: TGTGCCAGCAGTTTCGTGACAGGTGAGAGGGAAGCTTTCTTT; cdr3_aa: CASSFVTGEREAFF
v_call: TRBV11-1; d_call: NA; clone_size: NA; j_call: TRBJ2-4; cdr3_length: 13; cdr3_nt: TGTGCCCTCCTTAGGGGGGCCAAAAACATTCAGTACTTC; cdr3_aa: CALLRGAKNIQYF
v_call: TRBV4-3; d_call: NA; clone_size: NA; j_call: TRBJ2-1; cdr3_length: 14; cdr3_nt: TGCGCCAGCAGCCAAGTCAGCAGCGACAATGAGCAGTTCTTC; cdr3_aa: CASSQVSSDNEQFF
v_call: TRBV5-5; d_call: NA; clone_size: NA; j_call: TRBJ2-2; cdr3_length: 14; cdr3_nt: TGTGCCAGCAGCTTGGAACCGAACACCGGGGAGCTGTTTTTT; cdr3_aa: CASSLEPNTGELFF
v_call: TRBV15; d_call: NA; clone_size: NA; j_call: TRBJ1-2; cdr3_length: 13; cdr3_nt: TGTGCCACCAGCAGAGATCGGGGGTATGGCTACACCTTC; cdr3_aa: CATSRDRGYGYTF
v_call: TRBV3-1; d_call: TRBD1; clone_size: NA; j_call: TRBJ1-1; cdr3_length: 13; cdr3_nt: TGTGCCAGCAGCCAGCACAGGGGCACTGAAGCTTTCTTT; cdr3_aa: CASSQHRGTEAFF
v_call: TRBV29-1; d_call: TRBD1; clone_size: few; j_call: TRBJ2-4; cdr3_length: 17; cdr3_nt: TGCAGCGTTGAAGATTTGAGGGGACAGGGGAATAAAAACATTCAGTACTTC; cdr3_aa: CSVEDLRGQGNKNIQYF
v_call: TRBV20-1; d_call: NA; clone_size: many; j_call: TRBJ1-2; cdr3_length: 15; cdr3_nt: TGCAGTGCTAGATTTCGAGGGAGGTTTGGCTATGGCTACACCTTC; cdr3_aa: CSARFRGRFGYGYTF
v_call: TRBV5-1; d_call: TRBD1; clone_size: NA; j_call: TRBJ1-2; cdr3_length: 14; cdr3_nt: TGCGCCAGCAGCTTATCCGGGACAGACTATGGCTACACCTTC; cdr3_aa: CASSLSGTDYGYTF
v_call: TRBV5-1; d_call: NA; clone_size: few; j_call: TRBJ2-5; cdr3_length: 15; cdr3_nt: TGCGCCAGCAGCTTGTTAGGGGGGGCCACGGAGACCCAGTACTTC; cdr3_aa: CASSLLGGATETQYF